The TCR beta chain under discussion was sequenced for a study of cytomegalovirus exposure and HLA in healthy donors (dated by TCRdb to about 2017). About the study as a whole: An earlier analysis of under 600 of the donors reported 250 to 300 Gb of sequence data and around 110 million unique TCR beta sequences from roughly 200 million T cells. An early release that covered about 640 HLA-typed donors contained approximately 300 gigabases of sequencing data and around 80 million unique TCR sequences. Of the roughly 430 genotyped donors, approximately 83% fell in the genetic ancestry cluster associated with self-reported Caucasian donors. The aim of the study was to test whether cataloging public T cell receptors could identify signatures of past pathogen exposure. The T cell repertoires of roughly 660 subjects were profiled by immunosequencing and related to cytomegalovirus serostatus. Along with the approximately 700-subject first cohort, a separate validation cohort of 120 different subjects was used. The study combined high-throughput TCR immunosequencing, statistical association of individual TCRs with disease status, and machine learning to predict cytomegalovirus infection status. A later analysis re-analyzed previously published TCR beta repertoires from 666 donors and added high-resolution HLA genotyping to study TCR occurrence patterns. The later analysis used no new phenotypic data to find candidate immune exposures, relying instead on TCR beta sequences and their occurrence across donors. An earlier analysis of several hundred of the donors applied high-throughput TCR beta sequencing to assess whether each TCR beta V gene segment acted as functional or pseudogenic. Donor age, sex, ethnicity and CMV serostatus were compiled alongside the repertoire data. In a later genetic analysis, genome-wide SNP genotypes for about three fifths of the 666 donors were used, and that subset was treated as a discovery cohort. Every discovery cohort repertoire had been produced on one sequencing platform. Class I and class II HLA loci were covered by the typing at four-digit resolution. The number of donors typed differed by locus, with roughly 629-640 for A, B, C, DRB1 and DQB1, about 500 for DQA1, 600 to 610 for DPA1, and approximately 470 for DPB1. Four or five DR-DQ haplotypes were treated as single units for association and clustering because of strong linkage in the cohort. Among about 360 genotyped donors of the cohort, an average of about 240,000 unique TCR beta nucleotide sequences were sequenced per donor, roughly 20% of them non-productive. Overall study results and their limits: A further reported finding was that TCR beta sequences accurately predicted the HLA-A and HLA-B alleles for most subjects in the first cohort. Cytomegalovirus status was reported to be diagnosed by the classifier with high specificity and sensitivity in both the original and validation cohorts. Fewer than 20 rarely observed V segments, including chromosome 9 orphons, were excluded from the earlier analysis of approximately 500 of the donors because counts were too low. The cohort was sequenced for TCR beta chains only, and without alpha or paired-chain data the features that could be detected were limited. Broadly in line with IMGT annotations, most TCR beta V segments showed up in productive rearrangements about 87% or about 30% of the time in an earlier analysis of 587 of the donors. A later analysis found that HLA-associated TCR beta chains were more clonally expanded and had lower generation probabilities than equally common non-associated chains. Correlated functional status among segregating V segments might reflect linkage disequilibrium, but an unknown experimental factor could not be ruled out. A later genetic analysis reported fewer N-insertions in productive TCRs among donors in an Asian-associated ancestry cluster than the roughly 620-donor mean. V-gene and J-gene trimming of TCR beta chains was associated with a missense DCLRE1C variant in a later genetic analysis, and the association was replicated in an independent cohort. In a later analysis, the rate of TCR association differed among HLA loci, with DRB1 alleles having the most associated TCRs and HLA-C alleles having the fewest. Because some donors lacked HLA typing at each locus, the association tests relied only on the typed subset. A cluster of highly shared sequence variants was judged likely to represent a technical artifact of the sequencing pipeline. In the study, around 150 TCR beta chains were listed as associated with cytomegalovirus. According to a later analysis, most CMV-associated TCR beta chains appeared to be HLA-restricted, and the HLA associations seemed to be driven largely by CMV exposure. A few of the identified cytomegalovirus-associated TCR beta chains were confirmed in vitro to be specific for cytomegalovirus antigens. According to the authors, the approach could potentially be generalized to other disease states and immunological phenotypes. Most TCR sequences were observed very rarely across donors, whereas some public TCRs were present in many individuals. According to a later analysis, parvovirus B19, influenza, CMV and Epstein-Barr virus appeared linked to several top co-occurrence clusters. Presence/absence analyses assumed roughly uniform sequencing depth across donors, an assumption that may not hold. At a false discovery rate of 0.05, a later analysis linked some 17,000 TCR beta sequences to specific HLA alleles. When HLA alleles, especially DR and DQ, strongly co-occurred, TCR associations were difficult to assign to individual alleles. CMV serostatus was the only immune exposure information available for the cohort.

The library was made by the immunoSEQ multiplex PCR assay. A mixture of 60 forward primers for TCR Vbeta segments and 13 reverse primers for TCR Jbeta segments was used in the multiplex PCR. The CDR3 region of rearranged TCR beta genes was amplified from genomic DNA by a multiplex PCR assay. The amplified TCR beta libraries were sequenced on the Illumina HiSeq System as 87-base-pair reads. The paper's processing steps were these. Across the 670 or so repertoires, a later analysis counted roughly 77 million unique TCR beta chains, approximately 10 million of which were shared by at least two donors. To remove PCR and sequencing errors, raw reads were error-corrected and collapsed into unique sequences using a nearest-neighbor algorithm that merged closely related sequences. Alignment of CDR3 sequences to IMGT reference sequences was used to assign V, D and J gene segments. For a sequence to be retained, a match of at least six nucleotides to both a V gene segment and a J gene segment was required. A rearrangement was called productive if the CDR3 had no stop codons and remained in frame with V and J, and every other rearrangement was called non-productive. CDR3 was defined by IMGT convention, running from the second conserved V-encoded cysteine to the conserved J-encoded phenylalanine. The earlier analysis of about 500 of the donors excluded sequences that lacked an unambiguous match to a single V gene segment. In an earlier analysis of more than 500 of the donors, a V segment was called functional when productive rearrangements were above 56.7%, and segregating when the standard deviation between donors exceeded 5%. A statistical classification framework was developed to diagnose cytomegalovirus status using the catalog of TCR beta chain sequences. V and J gene assignment, in a later analysis, came from comparing TCR nucleotide sequences with IMGT/GENE-DB human TR gene sequences. The TCRdist pipeline was used in a later analysis to assign CDR3 sequences and most-parsimonious VDJ recombination scenarios. In a later analysis, each TCR beta chain was defined by its CDR3 amino acid sequence together with its V-gene family, and reads lacking a unique V-gene family were excluded. A later analysis removed 592 highly shared, low-generation-probability nucleotide sequences to deal with suspected cross-contamination and a sequencing artifact. In a later analysis, a clonal expansion index was calculated for each public chain from normalized within-repertoire ranks of inferred template counts. In a later analysis, generation probabilities were computed using a VDJ recombination model fitted to out-of-frame rearrangements, and the results were checked against IGoR. A later analysis scored TCR-TCR, TCR-HLA and TCR-CMV co-occurrence with hypergeometric tests, applying a repertoire-size bias correction to TCR pairs. To estimate false discovery rates, a later analysis permuted the HLA or CMV assignments 20 times. A later analysis grouped co-occurring TCRs with DBSCAN, adding TCRdist sequence similarity when clustering within HLA-allele-positive subsets. For co-occurrence clustering, repertoires with fewer than 30,000 or more than 120,000 public chains were excluded, along with roughly 5 repertoires with anomalous nucleotide sharing. Entries here come from immuneACCESS through TCRdb and include only in-frame sequences with V and J called. Some clones fail to appear in such tables; in the studies checked, an unresolved V gene covers under half of the shortfall, and the cause of the remainder is unknown. The V and J calls and clone size come from that table; D and trimming were worked out from the DNA. The sample data list 150,000 to 180,000 clones, and approximately 80% of these were observed just once. Around 13% of the sample is taken by the ten largest.

This clone was observed a handful of times. Its antigen remains unidentified. No much larger clonotype is one base removed from it; base qualities were not supplied. The cohort consisted of 650 to 850 healthy bone marrow donors. Cohort members were all nominally healthy when sampled, although unrecorded immune exposures were likely present. The donor tested CMV seropositive, placing the donor among the approximately 290 seropositive members of the cohort. A peripheral blood sample was collected from each donor, and TCR beta sequencing was performed on peripheral blood mononuclear cells. Genomic DNA extraction from the blood cell samples was performed with the Qiagen DNeasy Blood Extraction Kit. This receptor was obtained from a man in his thirties or forties in good health and CMV-seropositive. Material for sequencing was PBMCs.

The CDR3 amino acid sequence is: CAISLTSGDSYEQYF. The sequence in DNA is TGTGCCATCAGCCTGACTAGCGGGGATTCCTACGAGCAGTACTTC. The chain employs TRBV10-3 and TRBJ2-7; 11 bases in the junction line up with TRBD2. CDR1 and CDR2 are drawn from the germline V gene: ENHRY, SYGVKD. From its cysteine to its phenylalanine, the CDR3 spans 15 amino acids. This entry keeps only the CDR3 DNA: 45 bases, framed from base 1. Trimming takes 6 bases off V and 1 base off J; junction bases not matched to a gene: 5.